This T cell receptor beta chain emerged from a study of T-cell reconstitution after alpha-beta-depleted transplantation in children. The study's findings and limits: Several hundred expanded graft clones reportedly were the source of alpha-beta T cells about two months after transplant. Counts and diversity of T cells one year after transplant came mostly from newly produced T cells. It was surviving recipient T cells and thymic progenitors that gave some patients high TCRbeta diversity at day 60.

The CDR3 totals 15 residues. Trimming took 3 bases from V and 3 from J; bases not matched to a gene: 9. Germline V gives CDR1 DFQATT, CDR2 SNEGSKA (reference sequence). Using unique molecular identifiers, the investigators prepared the TCRbeta library. In TCRdb, the PCR reads were re-called with MiXCR into one record per CDR3 protein. The sample has fewer than 750,000 distinct CDR3 sequences; about 21% are singletons. This clonotype was seen ten or more times. Its matching antigen is unknown. The genes are TRBV20-1 and TRBJ2-3; 7 bases map to TRBD2. This TCR came from a boy less than two years old who had a stem cell transplant for acute myeloid leukemia, so the T cells may come from the graft donor. The material was PBMCs, mostly from graft donor cells, obtained 360 days after TCRalphabeta/CD19-depleted stem cell transplant. In nucleotides, the CDR3 is TGCAGTGCTAGTCGAGCGGGGCATATGACAGATACGCAGTATTTT. Translating gives CSASRAGHMTDTQYF.